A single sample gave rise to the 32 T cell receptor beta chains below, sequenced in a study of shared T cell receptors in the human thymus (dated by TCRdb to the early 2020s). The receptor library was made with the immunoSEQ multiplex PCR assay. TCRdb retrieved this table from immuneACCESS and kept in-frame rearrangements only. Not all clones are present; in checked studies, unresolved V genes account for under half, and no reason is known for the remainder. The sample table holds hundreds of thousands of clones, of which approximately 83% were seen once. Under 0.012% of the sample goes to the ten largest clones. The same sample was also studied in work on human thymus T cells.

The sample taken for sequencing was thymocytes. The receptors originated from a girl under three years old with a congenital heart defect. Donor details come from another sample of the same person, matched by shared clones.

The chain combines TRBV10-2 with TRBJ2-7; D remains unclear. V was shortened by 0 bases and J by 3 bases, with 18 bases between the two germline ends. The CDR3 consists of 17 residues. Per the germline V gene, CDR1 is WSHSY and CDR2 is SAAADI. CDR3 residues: CASSESLSENHVYEQYF. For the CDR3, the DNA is TGCGCCAGCAGTGAGTCGTTGTCGGAGAATCATGTCTACGAGCAGTACTTC.

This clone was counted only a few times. CDR3 in DNA: TGCGCCAGCAGCCAGAGGGAAGCGGGGGCTGGGGATACGCAGTATTTT. Translation: CASSQREAGAGDTQYF. This chain connects TRBV4-1 to TRBJ2-3, with 8 nucleotides matching TRBD2. V shed 3 bases, J shed 6 bases, and the junction held 11 bases outside the gene matches. CDR1 is MGHRA, CDR2 YSYEKL, per germline. The CDR3 runs to 16 residues.

CDR3 sequence: CASSPFSGGANTGELFF. In nucleotides, the CDR3 is TGTGCCAGCAGCCCCTTTAGCGGGGGGGCGAACACCGGGGAGCTGTTTTTT. The rearrangement links TRBV9 to TRBJ2-2, with 11 bases identical to TRBD2. Looked up from germline, CDR1 is SGDLS and CDR2 is YYNGEE. This CDR3 is built from 17 residues. V gave up 4 bases and J gave up 0 bases; unmatched junction bases: 5.

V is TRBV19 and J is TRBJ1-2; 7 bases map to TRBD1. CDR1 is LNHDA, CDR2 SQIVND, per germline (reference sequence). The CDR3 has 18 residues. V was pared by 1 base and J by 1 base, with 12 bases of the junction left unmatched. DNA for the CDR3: TGTGCCAGTAGTATAGGGGGCGACCGACAGGGCCTTAACTATGGCTACACCTTC. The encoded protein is CASSIGGDRQGLNYGYTF.

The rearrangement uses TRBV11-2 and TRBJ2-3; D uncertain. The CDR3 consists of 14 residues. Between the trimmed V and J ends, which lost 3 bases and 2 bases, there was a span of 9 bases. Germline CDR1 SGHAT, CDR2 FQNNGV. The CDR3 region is CASSFPQNTDTQYF. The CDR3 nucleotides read TGTGCCAGCAGCTTTCCCCAGAACACAGATACGCAGTATTTT.

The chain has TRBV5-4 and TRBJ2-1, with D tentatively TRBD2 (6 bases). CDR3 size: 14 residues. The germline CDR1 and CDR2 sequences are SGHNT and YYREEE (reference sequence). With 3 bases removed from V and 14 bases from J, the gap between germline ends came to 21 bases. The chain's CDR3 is CASSWMASETGEFF. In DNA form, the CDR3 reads TGTGCCAGCAGCTGGATGGCTAGCGAGACCGGGGAGTTCTTC.

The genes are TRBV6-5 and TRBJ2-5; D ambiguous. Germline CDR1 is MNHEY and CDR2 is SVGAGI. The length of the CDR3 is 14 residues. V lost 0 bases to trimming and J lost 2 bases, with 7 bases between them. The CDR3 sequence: CASSYSAGQETQYF. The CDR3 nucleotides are TGTGCCAGCAGTTACTCGGCCGGGCAAGAGACCCAGTACTTC.

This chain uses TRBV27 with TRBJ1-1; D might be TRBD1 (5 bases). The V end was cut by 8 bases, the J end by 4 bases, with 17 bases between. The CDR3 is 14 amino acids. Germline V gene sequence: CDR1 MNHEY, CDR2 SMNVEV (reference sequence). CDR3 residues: CASRKDTSRTEAFF. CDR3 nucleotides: TGTGCCAGCCGGAAGGACACATCGCGCACTGAAGCTTTCTTT.

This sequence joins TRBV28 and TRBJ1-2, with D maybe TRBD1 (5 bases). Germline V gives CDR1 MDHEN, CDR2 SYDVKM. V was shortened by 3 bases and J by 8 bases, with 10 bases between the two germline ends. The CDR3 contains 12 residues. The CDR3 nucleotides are TGTGCCAGCAGTTTCGGGGGGGACGGCTACACCTTC. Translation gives CASSFGGDGYTF.

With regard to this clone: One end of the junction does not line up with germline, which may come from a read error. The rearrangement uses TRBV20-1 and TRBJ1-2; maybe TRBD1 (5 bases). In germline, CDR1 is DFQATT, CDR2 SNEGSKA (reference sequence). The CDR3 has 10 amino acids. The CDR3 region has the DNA TGCAGTGCTAGAGGCGAGCGTCAGGGCTTC. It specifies CSARGERQGF.

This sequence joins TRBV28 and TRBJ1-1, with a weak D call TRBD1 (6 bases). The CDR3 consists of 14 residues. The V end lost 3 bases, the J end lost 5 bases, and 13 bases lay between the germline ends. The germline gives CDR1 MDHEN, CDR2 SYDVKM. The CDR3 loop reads CASSFRGIGTEAFF. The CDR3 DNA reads TGTGCCAGCAGTTTCAGGGGAATCGGGACTGAAGCTTTCTTT.

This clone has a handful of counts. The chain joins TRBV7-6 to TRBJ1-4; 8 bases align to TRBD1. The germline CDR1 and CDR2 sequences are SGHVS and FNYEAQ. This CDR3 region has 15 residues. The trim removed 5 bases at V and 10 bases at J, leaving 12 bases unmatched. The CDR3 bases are TGTGCCAGCAGCCCTCCGGGACAGGCCTTTGGAAAACTGTTTTTT. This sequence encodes CASSPPGQAFGKLFF. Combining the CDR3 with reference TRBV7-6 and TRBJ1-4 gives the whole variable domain GAGVSQSPRYKVTKRGQDVALRCDPISGHVSLYWYRQALGQGPEFLTYFNYEAQQDKSGLPNDRFSAERPEGSISTLTIQRTEQRDSAMYRCASSPPGQAFGKLFFGSGTQLSVL.

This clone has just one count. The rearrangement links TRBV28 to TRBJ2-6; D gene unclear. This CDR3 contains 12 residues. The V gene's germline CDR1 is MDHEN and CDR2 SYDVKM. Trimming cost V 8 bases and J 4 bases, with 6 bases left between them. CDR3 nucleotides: TGTGCCAGCGGAGCCGGGGCCAACGTCCTGACTTTC. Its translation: CASGAGANVLTF.

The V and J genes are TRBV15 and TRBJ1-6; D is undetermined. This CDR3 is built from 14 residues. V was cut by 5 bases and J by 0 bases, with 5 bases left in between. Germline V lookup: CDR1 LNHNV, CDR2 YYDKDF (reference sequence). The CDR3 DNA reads TGTGCCACCAGCGGCAGCTCCTATAATTCACCCCTCCACTTT. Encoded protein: CATSGSSYNSPLHF.

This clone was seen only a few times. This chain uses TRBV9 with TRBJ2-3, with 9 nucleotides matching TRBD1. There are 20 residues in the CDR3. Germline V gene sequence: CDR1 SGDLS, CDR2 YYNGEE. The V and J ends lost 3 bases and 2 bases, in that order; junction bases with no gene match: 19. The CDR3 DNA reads TGTGCCAGCAGCGCCCGGGGACAGGGCAACCCTCCTAATTTCACAGATACGCAGTATTTT. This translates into CASSARGQGNPPNFTDTQYF.

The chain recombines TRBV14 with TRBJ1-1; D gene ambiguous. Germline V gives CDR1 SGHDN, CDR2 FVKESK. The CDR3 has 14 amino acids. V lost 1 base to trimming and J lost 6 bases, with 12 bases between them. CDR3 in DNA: TGTGCCAGCAGCCAAGGGCGCGGGGAGCCTGAAGCTTTCTTT. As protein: CASSQGRGEPEAFF.

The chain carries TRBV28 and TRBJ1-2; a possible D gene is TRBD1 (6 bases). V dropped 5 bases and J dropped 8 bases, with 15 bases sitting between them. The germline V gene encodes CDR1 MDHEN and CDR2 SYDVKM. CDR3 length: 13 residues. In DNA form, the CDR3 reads TGTGCCAGCAGTAATTACAGGGTCGGCGGCTACACCTTC. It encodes CASSNYRVGGYTF.

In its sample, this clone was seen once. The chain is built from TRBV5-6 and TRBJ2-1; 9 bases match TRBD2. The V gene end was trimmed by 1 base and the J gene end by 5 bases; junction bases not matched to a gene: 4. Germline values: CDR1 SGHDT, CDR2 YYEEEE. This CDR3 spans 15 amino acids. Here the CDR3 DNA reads TGTGCCAGCAGCTTGTGGGCTAGCGGGGACAATGAGCAGTTCTTC. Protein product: CASSLWASGDNEQFF.

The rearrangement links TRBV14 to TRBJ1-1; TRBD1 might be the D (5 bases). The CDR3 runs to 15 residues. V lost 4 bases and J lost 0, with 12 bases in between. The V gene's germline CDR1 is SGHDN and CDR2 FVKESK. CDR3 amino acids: CASSLSGRVNTEAFF. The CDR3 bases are TGTGCCAGCAGCCTCTCGGGCAGGGTGAACACTGAAGCTTTCTTT. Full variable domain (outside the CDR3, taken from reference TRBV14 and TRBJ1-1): EAGVTQFPSHSVIEKGQTVTLRCDPISGHDNLYWYRRVMGKEIKFLLHFVKESKQDESGMPNNRFLAERTGGTYSTLKVQPAELEDSGVYFCASSLSGRVNTEAFFGQGTRLTVV.

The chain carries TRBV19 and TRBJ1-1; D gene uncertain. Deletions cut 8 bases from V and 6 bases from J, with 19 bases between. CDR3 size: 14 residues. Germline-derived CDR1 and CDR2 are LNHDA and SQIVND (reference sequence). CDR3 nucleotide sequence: TGTGCCAGTTTGCCCCGGGGAGAGAGGGCTGAAGCTTTCTTT. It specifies CASLPRGERAEAFF.

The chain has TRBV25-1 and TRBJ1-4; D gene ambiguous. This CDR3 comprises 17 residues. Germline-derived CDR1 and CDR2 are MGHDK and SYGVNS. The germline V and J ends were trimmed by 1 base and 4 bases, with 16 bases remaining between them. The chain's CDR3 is CASSEFGVDILNEKLFF. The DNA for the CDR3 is TGTGCCAGCAGTGAATTTGGAGTCGATATCCTTAATGAAAAACTGTTTTTT.

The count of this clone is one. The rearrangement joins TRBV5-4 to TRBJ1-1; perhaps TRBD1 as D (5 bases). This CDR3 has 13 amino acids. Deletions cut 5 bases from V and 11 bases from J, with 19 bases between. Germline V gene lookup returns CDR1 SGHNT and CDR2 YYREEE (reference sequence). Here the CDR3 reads CASSPRNGAYAFF. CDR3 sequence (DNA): TGTGCCAGCAGTCCAAGGAATGGGGCGTATGCTTTCTTT.

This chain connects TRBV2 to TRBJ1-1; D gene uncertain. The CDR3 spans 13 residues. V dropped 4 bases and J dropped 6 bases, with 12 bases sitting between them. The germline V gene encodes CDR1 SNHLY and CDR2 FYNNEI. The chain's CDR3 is CASSVIVLSEAFF. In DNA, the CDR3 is TGTGCCAGCAGTGTAATCGTGCTATCTGAAGCTTTCTTT.

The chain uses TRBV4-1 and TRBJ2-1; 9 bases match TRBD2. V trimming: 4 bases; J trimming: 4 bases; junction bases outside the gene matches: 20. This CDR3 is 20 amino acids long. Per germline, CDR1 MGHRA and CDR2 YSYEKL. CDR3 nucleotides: TGCGCCAGCAGCCGGACAATAGCGGGGGTTGATCACTCAAGTTACAATGAGCAGTTCTTC. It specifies CASSRTIAGVDHSSYNEQFF.

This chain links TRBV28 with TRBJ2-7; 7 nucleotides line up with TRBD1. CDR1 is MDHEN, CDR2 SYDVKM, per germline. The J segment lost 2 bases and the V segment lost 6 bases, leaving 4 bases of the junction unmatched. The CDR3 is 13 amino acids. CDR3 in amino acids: CASRRTGPYEQYF. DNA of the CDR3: TGTGCCAGCAGACGGACAGGCCCCTACGAGCAGTACTTC.

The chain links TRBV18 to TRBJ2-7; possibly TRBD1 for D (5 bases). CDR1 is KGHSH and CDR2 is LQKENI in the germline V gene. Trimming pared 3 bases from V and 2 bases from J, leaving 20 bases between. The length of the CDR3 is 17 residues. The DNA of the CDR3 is TGTGCCAGCTCACCCCCACTAACTGGGCAGGGAACCTACGAGCAGTACTTC. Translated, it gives CASSPPLTGQGTYEQYF.

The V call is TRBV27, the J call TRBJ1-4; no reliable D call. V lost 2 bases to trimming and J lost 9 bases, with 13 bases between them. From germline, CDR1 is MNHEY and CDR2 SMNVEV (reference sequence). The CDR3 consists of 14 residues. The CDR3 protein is CASSLGWRVKKLFF. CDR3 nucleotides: TGTGCCAGCAGTTTAGGTTGGAGGGTGAAAAAACTGTTTTTT.

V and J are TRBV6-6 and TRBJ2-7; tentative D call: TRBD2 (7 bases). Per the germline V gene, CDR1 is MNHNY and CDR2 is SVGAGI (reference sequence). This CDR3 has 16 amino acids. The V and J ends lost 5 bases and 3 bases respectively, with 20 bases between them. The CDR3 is CASSKVRGQGVYEQYF. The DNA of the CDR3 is TGTGCCAGCAGTAAGGTGCGGGGGCAGGGAGTCTACGAGCAGTACTTC.

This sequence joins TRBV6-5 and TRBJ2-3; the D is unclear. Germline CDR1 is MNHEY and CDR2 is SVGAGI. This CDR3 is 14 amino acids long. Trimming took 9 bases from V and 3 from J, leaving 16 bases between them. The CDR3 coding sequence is TGTGCCAGTCGTGGGCTTGGTGGAACAGATACGCAGTATTTT. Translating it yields CASRGLGGTDTQYF.

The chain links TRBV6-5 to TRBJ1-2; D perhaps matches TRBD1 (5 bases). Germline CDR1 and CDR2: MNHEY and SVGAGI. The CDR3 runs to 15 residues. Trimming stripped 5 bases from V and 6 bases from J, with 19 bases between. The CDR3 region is CASSHGGRHEDGYTF. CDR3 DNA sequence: TGTGCCAGCAGTCACGGGGGGAGGCATGAGGATGGCTACACCTTC.

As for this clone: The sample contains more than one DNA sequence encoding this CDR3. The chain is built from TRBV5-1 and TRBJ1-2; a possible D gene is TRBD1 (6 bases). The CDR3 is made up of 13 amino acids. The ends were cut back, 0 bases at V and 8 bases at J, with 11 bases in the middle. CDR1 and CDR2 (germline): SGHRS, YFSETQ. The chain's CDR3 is CASSLETGGGYTF. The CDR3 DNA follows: TGCGCCAGCAGCTTGGAGACAGGAGGAGGCTACACCTTC.

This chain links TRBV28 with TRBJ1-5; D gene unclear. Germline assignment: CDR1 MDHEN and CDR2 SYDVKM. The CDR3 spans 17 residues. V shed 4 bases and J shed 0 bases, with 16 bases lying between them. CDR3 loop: CASSSPLRVYSNQPQHF. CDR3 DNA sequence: TGTGCCAGCAGTTCCCCCCTTAGAGTGTATAGCAATCAGCCCCAGCATTTT.